Listed here are 26 T cell receptor beta chains from one sample, sequenced in a study of post-analysis software for immune sequencing data. Findings and caveats of the study: Controls had lower frequencies than patients of about 5 TRBV segments, which included TRBV5-6, TRBV5-1 and TRBV20-1.

The authors incorporated unique molecular identifiers into the TCR beta cDNA libraries. From the PCR reads, TCRdb called clonotypes with MiXCR, one entry per CDR3 protein. Of 400,000 to 500,000 distinct CDR3 sequences listed, approximately 42% were seen once; the top ten hold approximately 7.6%. These receptors' targets are unknown. Sequenced input: blood. These receptors were collected from a girl aged 2 to 9 with multiple sclerosis.

The chain's CDR3 is CASRRRGTGGNEQYF. As DNA, the CDR3 is TGTGCCAGCAGGAGGAGGGGGACAGGGGGCAACGAGCAGTACTTC. This sequence joins TRBV2 and TRBJ2-7, with 12 nucleotides matching TRBD1. The CDR3 runs to 15 residues. Looked up from germline, CDR1 is SNHLY and CDR2 is FYNNEI. Trimming at V came to 6 bases and at J to 5 bases, leaving 8 bases not matched to a gene.

This clonotype was detected only a few times. V gene TRBV28 combines with J gene TRBJ1-6, with a possible D match to TRBD1 (5 bases). Trimming removed 5 bases at V and 4 bases at J, with 12 bases between. This CDR3 is 15 amino acids long. The germline CDR1 and CDR2 sequences are MDHEN and SYDVKM. This chain's CDR3 is CASSIGTAYNSPLHF. The CDR3 DNA reads TGTGCCAGCAGTATAGGGACGGCTTATAATTCACCCCTCCACTTT.

V usage is TRBV6-6 and J usage is TRBJ1-5; D not certain. V lost 0 bases, J lost 5 bases, and 8 bases lay in between. CDR3 length: 14 amino acids. CDR1 and CDR2 from the germline V gene are MNHNY and SVGAGI (reference sequence). The CDR3 bases are TGTGCCAGCAGTTACTCGATTACGGATCAGCCCCAGCATTTT. This sequence encodes CASSYSITDQPQHF.

The chain has TRBV7-6 and TRBJ2-1, with 7 bases identical to TRBD2. The germline V gene has CDR1 SGHVS and CDR2 FNYEAQ. This CDR3 has 13 amino acids. J gave up 13 bases and V 5 bases, and 11 bases lay outside the gene matches. CDR3 nucleotides: TGTGCCAGCAGCCCTAGACTAGCTTCGGACCAGTTCTTC. Its protein is CASSPRLASDQFF.

The CDR3 protein is CASSATPAAEQYF. Here the CDR3 DNA reads TGTGCCAGCAGCGCCACTCCTGCTGCCGAGCAGTACTTC. This chain uses TRBV9 with TRBJ2-5; D unresolved. Judging by the DNA end, TRBJ2-7 fits better; the J call may be wrong. Looked up from germline, CDR1 is SGDLS and CDR2 is YYNGEE. This CDR3 spans 13 amino acids.

The J gene is TRBJ1-4, the V gene TRBV7-2; tentatively, D is TRBD1 (5 bases). The CDR3 extends over 14 amino acids. V lost 3 bases, J lost 7 bases, and 12 bases lay in between. Germline-derived CDR1 and CDR2 are SGHTA and FQGNSA. CDR3 in amino acids: CASSLTGESEKLFF. CDR3 sequence (DNA): TGTGCCAGCAGCTTGACGGGGGAATCTGAAAAACTGTTTTTT.

This clonotype was observed a handful of times. The chain links TRBV4-1 to TRBJ2-7, with D perhaps matching TRBD1 (5 bases). The V gene's germline CDR1 is MGHRA and CDR2 YSYEKL. This CDR3 has 15 residues. The ends were cut back, 6 bases at V and 0 bases at J, with 15 bases in the middle. CDR3 region: CASRKGHSSSYEQYF. The CDR3 DNA is TGCGCCAGCAGAAAGGGGCACTCAAGCTCCTACGAGCAGTACTTC.

This clonotype has only a few counts. The chain links TRBV28 to TRBJ2-5, with D perhaps matching TRBD1 (6 bases). The CDR3 sequence is 14 residues long. Germline CDR1 reads MDHEN; CDR2 reads SYDVKM. V lost 5 bases and J 2 bases, leaving 12 bases between the germline ends. The CDR3 DNA is TGTGCCAGCAGTCCATACAGGGAGCAAGAGACCCAGTACTTC. Residues: CASSPYREQETQYF.

The V gene is TRBV12-3 or TRBV12-4, the J gene TRBJ2-7; D is possibly TRBD1 or TRBD2 (5 bases each). V was trimmed by 6 bases and J by 4 bases, leaving 10 bases between them. This CDR3 is 12 amino acids long. The CDR3 is CASRPEGYEQYF. CDR3 DNA: TGTGCCAGCAGGCCCGAGGGGTACGAGCAGTACTTC.

The CDR3 DNA sequence: TGTGCCAGCAGCCAAACGGGATTGGGCTATGGCTACACCTTC. Translation: CASSQTGLGYGYTF. The chain is built from TRBV3-1 and TRBJ1-2; D ambiguous. The CDR3 has 14 amino acids. Germline V gene data show CDR1 as LGHDT and CDR2 as YNNKEL (reference sequence). V lost 2 bases, J lost 4 bases, and 11 bases lay in between.

The DNA for the CDR3 is TGTGCCAGCAGCTTATTTGGCGGGGGCCACAATGAGCAGTTCTTC. As protein: CASSLFGGGHNEQFF. The gene calls are TRBV11-2 and TRBJ2-1, with a tentative D call TRBD2 (7 bases). V was trimmed by 2 bases and J by 5 bases, leaving 13 bases between them. The CDR3 covers 15 residues. CDR1 and CDR2 from the germline V gene are SGHAT and FQNNGV.

This clonotype was recorded only once. At one end the junction does not follow the germline gene, possibly because of a read error. The gene calls are TRBV12-3 or TRBV12-4 and TRBJ2-3, with TRBD2 identical over 7 bases. The length of the CDR3 is 16 residues. This CDR3 is CASSPRGGGDTDAQYF. CDR3 coding DNA: TGTGCCAGCAGTCCCCGGGGCGGGGGAGACACAGATGCGCAGTATTTT.

This clonotype showed up many times. The J gene is TRBJ2-7, the V gene TRBV29-1; 7 bases match TRBD1. The germline gives CDR1 SQVTM, CDR2 ANQGSEA. The length of the CDR3 is 12 residues. With 7 bases clipped from V and 3 bases from J, the junction kept 6 bases outside the gene matches. The CDR3 protein is CSAGRDSYEQYF. The CDR3 DNA is TGCAGCGCCGGTAGGGACAGCTACGAGCAGTACTTC.

This clonotype showed up just a few times. V and J are TRBV4-3 and TRBJ2-5; D not resolved. The CDR3 has 13 amino acids. V dropped 3 bases and J dropped 5 bases, with 10 bases sitting between them. From germline, CDR1 is LGHNA and CDR2 YSLEER. The CDR3 loop reads CASSQIYLETQYF. The CDR3 DNA reads TGCGCCAGCAGCCAGATATACCTGGAGACCCAGTACTTC.

The genes are TRBV7-9 and TRBJ2-1; the D gene is possibly TRBD1 (6 bases). Germline assignment: CDR1 SEHNR and CDR2 FQNEAQ (reference sequence). The CDR3 runs 14 residues. The V and J ends lost 4 bases and 5 bases respectively, with 12 bases between them. CDR3 sequence (DNA): TGTGCCAGCAGCTGGGCCTGGACAGACAATGAGCAGTTCTTC. It specifies CASSWAWTDNEQFF.

This clonotype was counted a few times. V and J are TRBV4-3 and TRBJ1-2; weak D call: TRBD1 (6 bases). The length of the CDR3 is 16 residues. The germline gives CDR1 LGHNA, CDR2 YSLEER. The V gene lost 2 bases and the J gene lost 4 bases, with 17 bases spanning the gap. The CDR3 nucleotides read TGCGCCAGCAGCCAATCTATCGGATGGACAGCCTATGGCTACACCTTC. It codes for CASSQSIGWTAYGYTF.

As to this clonotype: One junction end disagrees with the germline gene, perhaps due to a read error. This chain joins TRBV9 and TRBJ2-1; D is perhaps TRBD1 or TRBD2 (6 bases each). Germline CDR1 SGDLS, CDR2 YYNGEE. There are 15 residues in the CDR3. CDR3 sequence reads: CVSSAVGGRYNEQFF. CDR3 coding DNA: TGTGTCAGCAGCGCCGTCGGGGGCCGATACAATGAGCAGTTCTTC. The variable domain in full, with the rest retrieved from reference TRBV9 and TRBJ2-1, is DSGVTQTPKHLITATGQRVTLRCSPRSGDLSVYWYQQSLDQGLQFLIQYYNGEERAKGNILERFSAQQFPDLHSELNLSSLELGDSALYFCVSSAVGGRYNEQFFGPGTRLTVL.

Remarks on this clonotype: One end of the junction does not line up with germline, which may come from a read error. V gene TRBV5-1 combines with J gene TRBJ1-5; 9 bases map to TRBD1. Germline CDR1 reads SGHRS; CDR2 reads YFSETQ. The CDR3 is 15 residues long. CDR3 residues: CASSLGTGPNQPQHF. CDR3 coding DNA: TGTGCCAGCAGCTTAGGGACAGGGCCGAATCAGCCCCAGCATTTT.

The chain is built from TRBV5-1 and TRBJ1-1; D not certain. Trimming removed 2 bases at V and 6 bases at J, with 14 bases between. The germline V gene encodes CDR1 SGHRS and CDR2 YFSETQ. The CDR3 loop spans 14 amino acids. The DNA of the CDR3 is TGCGCCAGCAGCTTCGCCGGGAGCCCCCCTGAAGCTTTCTTT. Encoded protein: CASSFAGSPPEAFF.

The genes are TRBV15 and TRBJ1-2; a weak D match, TRBD1 (5 bases). Germline V gene sequence: CDR1 LNHNV, CDR2 YYDKDF (reference sequence). The CDR3 length is 15 residues. V was cut by 1 base and J by 1 base, with 10 bases left in between. The CDR3, as DNA: TGTGCCACCAGCAGAGGGGAGACAGTTAACTATGGCTACACCTTC. Translation: CATSRGETVNYGYTF.

This clonotype was detected only once. The chain joins TRBV10-3 to TRBJ2-1; D is perhaps TRBD2 (6 bases). The germline V gene encodes CDR1 ENHRY and CDR2 SYGVKD. The CDR3 spans 18 residues. With 4 bases removed from V and 0 bases from J, the gap between germline ends came to 19 bases. CDR3 in amino acids: CAISGRAGTFSSYNEQFF. The CDR3 coding sequence is TGTGCCATCAGTGGGAGGGCAGGGACCTTCAGCTCCTACAATGAGCAGTTCTTC.

This clonotype occurred many times. The chain combines TRBV7-2 with TRBJ2-5; possible D gene TRBD1, 6 bases. The V gene lost 4 bases and the J gene lost 2 bases, with 8 bases spanning the gap. The CDR3 has 13 residues. Germline V CDR1 and CDR2: SGHTA, FQGNSA. Here the CDR3 reads CASSSGQQETQYF. The CDR3 DNA sequence: TGTGCCAGCAGCTCGGGACAACAAGAGACCCAGTACTTC.

This clonotype was seen a handful of times. The chain joins TRBV7-2 to TRBJ1-2; D might be TRBD1 (6 bases). Trimming left V 5 bases short and J 2 bases short, with 12 bases between. Germline V lookup: CDR1 SGHTA, CDR2 FQGNSA. The CDR3 totals 14 residues. CDR3 DNA: TGTGCCAGCAGCCGCCCCGGGACAAACTATGGCTACACCTTC. Amino acids: CASSRPGTNYGYTF.

The chain is built from TRBV7-9 and TRBJ2-5, with D perhaps TRBD1 (6 bases). CDR3 length: 15 amino acids. The V and J ends lost 5 bases and 0 bases respectively, with 13 bases between them. Germline lookup yields CDR1 SEHNR and CDR2 FQNEAQ (reference sequence). In nucleotides, the CDR3 is TGTGCCAGCAGCCCTCGGACAGCGTACCAAGAGACCCAGTACTTC. This encodes CASSPRTAYQETQYF. Full variable domain (rest looked up from reference TRBV7-9 and TRBJ2-5): DTGVSQNPRHKITKRGQNVTFRCDPISEHNRLYWYRQTLGQGPEFLTYFQNEAQLEKSRLLSDRFSAERPKGSFSTLEIQRTEQGDSAMYLCASSPRTAYQETQYFGPGTRLLVL.

The gene calls are TRBV29-1 and TRBJ2-7; 12 bases fit TRBD1. The CDR3 is 13 amino acids. Trimming took 3 bases from V and 6 from J; bases not matched to a gene: 3. The germline V gene has CDR1 SQVTM and CDR2 ANQGSEA. The CDR3 reads CSVEGQGASEQYF. The DNA of the CDR3 is TGCAGCGTTGAGGGACAGGGGGCATCCGAGCAGTACTTC.

The rearrangement links TRBV7-8 to TRBJ1-4; a possible D gene is TRBD1 (5 bases). Looked up from germline, CDR1 is SGHVS and CDR2 is FQNEAQ. This CDR3 is built from 15 residues. Trimming left V 5 bases short and J 2 bases short, with 12 bases between. This CDR3 reads CASSASGFTNEKLFF. CDR3 DNA sequence: TGTGCCAGCAGCGCCTCAGGGTTCACTAATGAAAAACTGTTTTTT.